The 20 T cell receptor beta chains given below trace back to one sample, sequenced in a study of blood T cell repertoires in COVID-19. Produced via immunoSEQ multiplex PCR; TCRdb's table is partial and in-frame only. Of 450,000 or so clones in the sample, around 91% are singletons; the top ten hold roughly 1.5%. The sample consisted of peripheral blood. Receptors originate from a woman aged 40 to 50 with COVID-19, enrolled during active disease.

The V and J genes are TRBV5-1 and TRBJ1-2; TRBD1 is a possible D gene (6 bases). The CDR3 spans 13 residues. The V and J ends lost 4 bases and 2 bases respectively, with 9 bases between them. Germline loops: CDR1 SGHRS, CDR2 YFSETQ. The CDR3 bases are TGCGCCAGCAGCGTAGGACAGAACTATGGCTACACCTTC. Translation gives CASSVGQNYGYTF. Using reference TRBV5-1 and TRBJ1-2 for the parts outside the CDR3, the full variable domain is KAGVTQTPRYLIKTRGQQVTLSCSPISGHRSVSWYQQTPGQGLQFLFEYFSETQRNKGNFPGRFSGRQFSNSRSEMNVSTLELGDSALYLCASSVGQNYGYTFGSGTRLTVV.

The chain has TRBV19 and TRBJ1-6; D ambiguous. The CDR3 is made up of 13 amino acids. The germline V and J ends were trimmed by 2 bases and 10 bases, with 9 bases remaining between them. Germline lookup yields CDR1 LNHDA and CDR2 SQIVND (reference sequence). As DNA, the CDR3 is TGTGCCAGTAGTATATCGCCTAGGTCACCCCTCCACTTT. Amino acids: CASSISPRSPLHF.

The CDR3 nucleotides read TGTGCCAGCTCACCAAGACAGGAAAAACTGTTTTTT. Its protein is CASSPRQEKLFF. The rearrangement uses TRBV18 and TRBJ1-4, with a weak D call TRBD1 (5 bases). Germline V gene data show CDR1 as KGHSH and CDR2 as LQKENI. Trimming stripped 2 bases from V and 8 bases from J, with 6 bases between. The CDR3 has 12 amino acids. Looking up the rest from reference TRBV18 and TRBJ1-4 gives the full variable domain: NAGVMQNPRHLVRRRGQEARLRCSPMKGHSHVYWYRQLPEEGLKFMVYLQKENIIDESGMPKERFSAEFPKEGPSILRIQQVVRGDSAAYFCASSPRQEKLFFGSGTQLSVL.

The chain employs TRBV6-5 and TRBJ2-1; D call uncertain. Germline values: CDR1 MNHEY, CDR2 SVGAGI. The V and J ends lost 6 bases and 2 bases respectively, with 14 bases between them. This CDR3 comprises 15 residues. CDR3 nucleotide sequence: TGTGCCAGCAGAGTCTGGCAGGTCGCCTACAATGAGCAGTTCTTC. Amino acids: CASRVWQVAYNEQFF.

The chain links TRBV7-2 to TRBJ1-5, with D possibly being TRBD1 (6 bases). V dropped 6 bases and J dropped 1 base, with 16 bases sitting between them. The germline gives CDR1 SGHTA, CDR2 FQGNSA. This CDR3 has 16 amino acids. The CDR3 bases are TGTGCCAGCAGTCCACAACAGGGTAAGAGCAATCAGCCCCAGCATTTT. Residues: CASSPQQGKSNQPQHF.

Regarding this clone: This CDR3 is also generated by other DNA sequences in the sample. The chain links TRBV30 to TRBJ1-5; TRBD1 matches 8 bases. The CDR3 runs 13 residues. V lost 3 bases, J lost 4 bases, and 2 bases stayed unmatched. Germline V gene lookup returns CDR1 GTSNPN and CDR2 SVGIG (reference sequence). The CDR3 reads CAWSGTGNQPQHF. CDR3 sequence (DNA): TGTGCCTGGAGCGGGACAGGAAATCAGCCCCAGCATTTT.

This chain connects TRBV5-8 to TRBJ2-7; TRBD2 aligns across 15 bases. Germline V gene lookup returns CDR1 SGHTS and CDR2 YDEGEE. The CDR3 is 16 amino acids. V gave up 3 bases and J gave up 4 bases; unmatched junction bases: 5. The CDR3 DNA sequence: TGTGCCAGCAGCTCTGCCGGGACTAGCGGGAGGTACGAGCAGTACTTC. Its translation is CASSSAGTSGRYEQYF.

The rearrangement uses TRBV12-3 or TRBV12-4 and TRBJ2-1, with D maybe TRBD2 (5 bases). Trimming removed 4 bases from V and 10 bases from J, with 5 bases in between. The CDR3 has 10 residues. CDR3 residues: CASSSGEQFF. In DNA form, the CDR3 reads TGTGCCAGCAGTTCGGGAGAGCAGTTCTTC.

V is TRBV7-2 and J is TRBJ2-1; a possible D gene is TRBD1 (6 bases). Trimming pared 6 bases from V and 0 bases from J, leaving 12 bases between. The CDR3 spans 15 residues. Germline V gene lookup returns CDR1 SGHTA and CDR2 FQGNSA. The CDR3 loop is CASRLDRSSYNEQFF. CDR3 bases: TGTGCCAGCAGACTTGACAGGAGCTCCTACAATGAGCAGTTCTTC. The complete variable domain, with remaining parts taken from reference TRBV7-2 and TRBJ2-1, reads GAGVSQSPSNKVTEKGKDVELRCDPISGHTALYWYRQSLGQGLEFLIYFQGNSAPDKSGLPSDRFSAERTGGSVSTLTIQRTQQEDSAVYLCASRLDRSSYNEQFFGPGTRLTVL.

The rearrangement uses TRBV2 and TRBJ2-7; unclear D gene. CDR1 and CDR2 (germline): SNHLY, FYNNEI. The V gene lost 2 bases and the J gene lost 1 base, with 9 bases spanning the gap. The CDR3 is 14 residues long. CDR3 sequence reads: CASSESQDSYEQYF. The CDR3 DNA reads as TGTGCCAGCAGTGAATCTCAGGATTCCTACGAGCAGTACTTC.

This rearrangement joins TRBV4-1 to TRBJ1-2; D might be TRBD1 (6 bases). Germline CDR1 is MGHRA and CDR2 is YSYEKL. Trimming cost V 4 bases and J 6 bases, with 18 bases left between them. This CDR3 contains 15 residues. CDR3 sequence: CASSPSPGGWDGYTF. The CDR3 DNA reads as TGCGCCAGCAGCCCGTCCCCGGGGGGCTGGGATGGCTACACCTTC.

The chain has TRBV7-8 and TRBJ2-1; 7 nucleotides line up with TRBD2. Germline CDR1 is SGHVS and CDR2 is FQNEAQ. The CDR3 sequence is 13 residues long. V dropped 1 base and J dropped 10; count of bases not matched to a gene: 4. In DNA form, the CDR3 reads TGTGCCAGCAGCTTAGAGGTGGGACTAGAGCAGTTCTTC. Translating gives CASSLEVGLEQFF.

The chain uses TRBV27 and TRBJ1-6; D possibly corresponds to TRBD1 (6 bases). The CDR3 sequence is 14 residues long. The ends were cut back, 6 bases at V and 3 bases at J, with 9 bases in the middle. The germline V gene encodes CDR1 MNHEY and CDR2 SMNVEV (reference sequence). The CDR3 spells CASRQGGYNSPLHF. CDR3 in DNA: TGTGCCAGCAGACAGGGTGGCTATAATTCACCCCTCCACTTT.

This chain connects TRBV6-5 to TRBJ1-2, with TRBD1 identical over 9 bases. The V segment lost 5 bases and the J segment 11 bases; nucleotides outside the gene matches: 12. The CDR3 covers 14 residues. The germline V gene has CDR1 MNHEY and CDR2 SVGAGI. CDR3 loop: CASSLYPGQGSYTF. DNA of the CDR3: TGTGCCAGCAGTCTATATCCGGGACAGGGCAGTTACACCTTC.

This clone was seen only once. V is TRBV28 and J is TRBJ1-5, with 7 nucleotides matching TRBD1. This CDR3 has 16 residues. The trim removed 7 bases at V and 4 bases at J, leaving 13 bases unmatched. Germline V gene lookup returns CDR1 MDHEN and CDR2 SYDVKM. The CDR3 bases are TGTGCCAGCAACGACAGGGTGAAGGGTAGGAATCAGCCCCAGCATTTT. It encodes CASNDRVKGRNQPQHF.

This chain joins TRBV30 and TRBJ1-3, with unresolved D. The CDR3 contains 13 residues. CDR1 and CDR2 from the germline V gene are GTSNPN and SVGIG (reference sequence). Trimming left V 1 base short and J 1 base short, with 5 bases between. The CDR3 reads CAWSALSGNTIYF. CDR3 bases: TGTGCCTGGAGTGCACTGTCTGGAAACACCATATATTTT.

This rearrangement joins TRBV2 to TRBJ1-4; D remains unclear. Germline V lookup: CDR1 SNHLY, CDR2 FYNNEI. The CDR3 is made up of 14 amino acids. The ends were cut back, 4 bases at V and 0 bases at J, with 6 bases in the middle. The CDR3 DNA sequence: TGTGCCAGCAGTGGAGAGGCAACTAATGAAAAACTGTTTTTT. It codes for CASSGEATNEKLFF.

DNA of the CDR3: TGTGCCAGCAGCTTCGCTAATGCGGGGAGCGGCACTGAAGCTTTCTTT. Amino acids: CASSFANAGSGTEAFF. The genes are TRBV7-2 and TRBJ1-1, with D unclear. Germline V gene data show CDR1 as SGHTA and CDR2 as FQGNSA. The CDR3 runs 16 residues. V was trimmed by 3 bases and J by 4 bases, leaving 18 bases between them.

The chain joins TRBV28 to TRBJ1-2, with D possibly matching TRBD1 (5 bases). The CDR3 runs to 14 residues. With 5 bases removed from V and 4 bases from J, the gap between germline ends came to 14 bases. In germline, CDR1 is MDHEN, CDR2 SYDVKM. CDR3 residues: CASSLRAVSYGYTF. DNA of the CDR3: TGTGCCAGCAGTCTCAGGGCAGTCAGCTATGGCTACACCTTC.

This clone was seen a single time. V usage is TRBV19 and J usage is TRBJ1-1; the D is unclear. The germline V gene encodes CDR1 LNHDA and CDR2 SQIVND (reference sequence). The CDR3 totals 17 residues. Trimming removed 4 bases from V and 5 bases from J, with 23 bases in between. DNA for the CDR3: TGTGCCAGTAGTAATAATATTCATGGCGGGAGGAGAACTGAAGCTTTCTTT. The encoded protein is CASSNNIHGGRRTEAFF. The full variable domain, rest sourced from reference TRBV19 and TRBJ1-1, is DGGITQSPKYLFRKEGQNVTLSCEQNLNHDAMYWYRQDPGQGLRLIYYSQIVNDFQKGDIAEGYSVSREKKESFPLTVTSAQKNPTAFYLCASSNNIHGGRRTEAFFGQGTRLTVV.